Here is one T cell receptor (beta chain) with its context. No antigen is known for it. V lost 4 bases and J lost 0; bases outside the gene matches: 8. The germline gives CDR1 SEHNR, CDR2 FQNEAQ (reference sequence). CDR3 length: 17 amino acids. How the authors handled the data: ImmunoSEQ supplied junction-only sequences lacking quality scores, so filtering was different. Some clones are missing from TCRdb's copy, which holds only in-frame ones; the method was immunoSEQ multiplex PCR. The V and J calls and clone size come from that table; D and trimming were worked out from the DNA. The profile shows about 550,000 clones, nearly 97% of them singletons. Selected positively for CCR7 and CD45RO-negative, naive CD8 cells excluded terminally differentiated effector memory CD45RA+ cells. Only Caucasian adults living in Nashville, Tennessee served as donors. The sample comes from a study of shared clonotypes between healthy human individuals. Across the whole study: The people who gave samples were two women and a few men aged 18 to 49.

Study-level findings and limits: Non-shared clonotypes had lower generation probabilities than those shared by all four donors.

The rearrangement links TRBV7-9 to TRBJ2-7; 11 bases agree with TRBD2. The clonotype was recovered from a woman aged 25 to 45 in good health. The sequencing sample was made of naive CD8+ T cells sorted from blood. The CDR3 protein is CASSSGELAGVSYEQYF. The CDR3 DNA sequence: TGTGCCAGCAGCTCCGGAGAACTAGCGGGAGTCTCCTACGAGCAGTACTTC.